The 29 T cell receptor beta chains below come from one sample, sequenced in a study of vaccination and CD4 T cells after COVID-19 (dated by TCRdb to between 2021 and 2023). Their target antigens are unknown. The library was prepared using PCR. The listed sequencing device is Illumina iSeq 100. At the Johns Hopkins FTIC core, DNA from the cultured CD4+ T cells underwent TCR sequencing with the Oncomine TCR Beta short-read assay. TCRdb itself trimmed the public reads at Q25 with fastp, ran MiXCR and retained productive beta chains. Every distinct CDR3 protein forms one entry, paired with its most common genes and DNA. For this sample the table gives about 4,200 distinct CDR3 sequences, of which roughly 28% were detected only once. About 29% of the sample belongs to the ten largest clones. The sample's treatment or condition, from its label and the paper: roughly nine-day PBMC culture with coronavirus spike peptide pools or control peptides (ViraFEST assay).

The sequenced material came from CD4+ T cells from blood, cultured in vitro. The source of these receptors is a human donor who had recovered from COVID-19.

This clonotype is termed medium-sized. This chain uses TRBV5-1 with TRBJ1-2; TRBD1 matches at 8 bases. CDR3 length equals 14 residues. Germline lookup yields CDR1 SGHRS and CDR2 YFSETQ. V lost 1 base to trimming and J lost 8 bases; unmatched junction nucleotides: 7. For the CDR3, the DNA is TGCGCCAGCAGCTTGACAGGGGGTGTTGAGGGCTACACCTTC. Translated: CASSLTGGVEGYTF. The variable domain in full, completed from reference TRBV5-1 and TRBJ1-2, reads KAGVTQTPRYLIKTRGQQVTLSCSPISGHRSVSWYQQTPGQGLQFLFEYFSETQRNKGNFPGRFSGRQFSNSRSEMNVSTLELGDSALYLCASSLTGGVEGYTFGSGTRLTVV.

The J gene is TRBJ2-1, the V gene TRBV7-9, with D perhaps TRBD2 (6 bases). The CDR3 contains 16 residues. V was pared by 1 base and J by 0 bases, with 10 bases between. Germline V lookup: CDR1 SEHNR, CDR2 FQNEAQ (reference sequence). CDR3 sequence reads: CASSLGAGNSYNEQFF. CDR3 coding DNA: TGTGCCAGCAGCTTAGGGGCGGGGAACTCCTACAATGAGCAGTTCTTC.

This chain links TRBV12-5 with TRBJ1-2; D unclear. The CDR3 spans 14 residues. V lost 6 bases and J lost 4, with 15 bases in between. In germline, CDR1 is LGHNT, CDR2 FRNRAP. CDR3 sequence (DNA): TGTGCTAGTGGGGACTCTCCCAGCGGCTATGGCTACACCTTC. Its protein is CASGDSPSGYGYTF.

The chain has TRBV2 and TRBJ2-5; D not resolved. CDR1 SNHLY and CDR2 FYNNEI come from the germline V gene. The length of the CDR3 is 12 residues. Trimming shortened V by 6 bases and J by 2 bases, and 7 bases separated the two germline ends. For the CDR3, the DNA is TGTGCCAGCAGCCCGGTACAAGAGACCCAGTACTTC. This encodes CASSPVQETQYF.

This clonotype was counted between two and nine times. The chain recombines TRBV6-1 with TRBJ2-3, with D possibly matching TRBD1 (6 bases). Germline V gene sequence: CDR1 MNHNS, CDR2 SASEGT. There are 14 residues in the CDR3. V was cut by 4 bases and J by 3 bases, with 11 bases left in between. The CDR3 DNA reads TGTGCCAGCAGTGGGGGGCTAGTTACAGATACGCAGTATTTT. It yields the protein CASSGGLVTDTQYF.

This clonotype has more than one count but fewer than ten. The gene calls are TRBV19 and TRBJ1-1; 8 bases are a match to TRBD1. The CDR3 has 14 amino acids. Per the germline V gene, CDR1 is LNHDA and CDR2 is SQIVND (reference sequence). The V segment lost 4 bases and the J segment 4 bases; nucleotides outside the gene matches: 5. The CDR3 loop is CASSTQGASTEAFF. CDR3 DNA: TGTGCCAGTAGTACCCAGGGGGCGAGCACTGAAGCTTTCTTT.

This clonotype was recorded a few times. The chain couples TRBV6-2 or TRBV6-3 to TRBJ2-7; TRBD1 is a possible D gene (7 bases). CDR3 length: 14 residues. The germline V and J ends were trimmed by 5 bases and 9 bases, with 20 bases remaining between them. Germline CDR1 MNHEY, CDR2 SVGEGT. The CDR3 region is CASSAGQILQVQYF. The CDR3, as DNA: TGTGCCAGCAGTGCGGGACAGATTTTACAGGTGCAGTACTTC.

This clonotype has only a few counts. The CDR3 DNA follows: TGTGCCAGCAGGAGGGACAGGGTGGGGGCCCAGTACTTC. Residues: CASRRDRVGAQYF. The chain employs TRBV6-1 and TRBJ2-5; 9 bases align to TRBD1. Germline V gene data show CDR1 as MNHNS and CDR2 as SASEGT. CDR3 size: 13 residues. V gave up 6 bases and J gave up 9 bases; unmatched junction bases: 8.

This clonotype has a single count. This sequence joins TRBV30 and TRBJ2-2, with D unresolved. The length of the CDR3 is 14 residues. V was pared by 0 bases and J by 1 base, with 6 bases between. CDR1 and CDR2 (germline): GTSNPN, SVGIG (reference sequence). In DNA, the CDR3 is TGTGCCTGGAGTGTACGACGGAACACCGGGGAGCTGTTTTTT. This encodes CAWSVRRNTGELFF.

This chain joins TRBV15 and TRBJ2-1; 7 nucleotides match TRBD2. CDR1 is LNHNV and CDR2 is YYDKDF in the germline V gene (reference sequence). The CDR3 has 16 amino acids. Unmatched junction bases numbered 11, after V lost 8 bases and J lost 1 base. CDR3 DNA: TGTGCCACCGACCGGGGTGGGGGGGGTTCCTACAATGAGCAGTTCTTC. The encoded protein is CATDRGGGGSYNEQFF.

In its sample, this clonotype was seen once. This chain joins TRBV5-4 and TRBJ1-2, with D unclear. This CDR3 is built from 14 residues. Looked up from germline, CDR1 is SGHNT and CDR2 is YYREEE (reference sequence). Trimming removed 4 bases at V and 3 bases at J, with 13 bases between. The CDR3 DNA reads as TGTGCCAGCAGCCCTTCATTGAGGGACTATGGCTACACCTTC. It is translated as CASSPSLRDYGYTF.

The J gene is TRBJ2-1, the V gene TRBV19; D gene uncertain. V shed 3 bases and J shed 4 bases, with 4 bases lying between them. The CDR3 consists of 12 residues. In germline, CDR1 is LNHDA, CDR2 SQIVND (reference sequence). The CDR3 nucleotides are TGTGCCAGTAGTATGCTTTACAATGAGCAGTTCTTC. Its translation is CASSMLYNEQFF.

This clonotype is judged medium-sized (0.01 to 0.1%). The chain links TRBV2 to TRBJ2-7; D ambiguous. The CDR3 is 14 residues long. V lost 3 bases and J lost 9, with 18 bases in between. In germline, CDR1 is SNHLY, CDR2 FYNNEI. DNA of the CDR3: TGTGCCAGCAGTGATTCTTTGGGCACTCACGGGCAGTACTTC. It encodes CASSDSLGTHGQYF.

The chain has TRBV5-1 and TRBJ1-1; no firm D call. Germline V gene sequence: CDR1 SGHRS, CDR2 YFSETQ. The CDR3 is made up of 15 amino acids. The V end was cut by 1 base, the J end by 5 bases, with 15 bases between. Here the CDR3 reads CASSLRGPGGTEAFF. As DNA, the CDR3 is TGCGCCAGCAGCTTGCGAGGGCCTGGCGGAACTGAAGCTTTCTTT.

This chain joins TRBV12-3 or TRBV12-4 and TRBJ2-2; 8 bases are a match to TRBD1. Trimming cost V 1 base and J 4 bases; bases outside gene matches: 5. The CDR3 is 16 amino acids. In nucleotides, the CDR3 is TGTGCCAGCAGTTTAGACAGGACAGGGCTCACCGGGGAGCTGTTTTTT. It yields the protein CASSLDRTGLTGELFF.

This chain connects TRBV30 to TRBJ2-3, with D perhaps TRBD2 (7 bases). This CDR3 region has 14 residues. Trimming left V 2 bases short and J 5 bases short, with 14 bases between. Germline CDR1 and CDR2: GTSNPN and SVGIG (reference sequence). CDR3 region: CAWSRGAVRDTQYF. The CDR3 region has the DNA TGTGCCTGGAGTCGGGGGGCGGTCAGAGATACGCAGTATTTT.

The chain joins TRBV4-1 to TRBJ2-2; either TRBD1 or TRBD2 may supply D (6 bases each). Germline values: CDR1 MGHRA, CDR2 YSYEKL. With 6 bases removed from V and 5 bases from J, the gap between germline ends came to 22 bases. CDR3 length: 17 residues. The DNA for the CDR3 is TGCGCCAGCAGAAATACTATGGGGGGCGAGAGAACCGGGGAGCTGTTTTTT. Amino acid sequence: CASRNTMGGERTGELFF.

The chain couples TRBV5-4 to TRBJ1-3, with D hard to call. With 4 bases removed from V and 11 bases from J, the gap between germline ends came to 16 bases. This CDR3 has 13 amino acids. Per the germline V gene, CDR1 is SGHNT and CDR2 is YYREEE (reference sequence). The CDR3 nucleotides are TGTGCCAGCAGCCTGAACCCGGGATCAGCCATATATTTT. As protein: CASSLNPGSAIYF. Variable domain in full (rest from reference TRBV5-4 and TRBJ1-3): ETGVTQSPTHLIKTRGQQVTLRCSSQSGHNTVSWYQQALGQGPQFIFQYYREEENGRGNFPPRFSGLQFPNYSSELNVNALELDDSALYLCASSLNPGSAIYFGEGSWLTVV.

V is TRBV29-1 and J is TRBJ1-5; D gene ambiguous. Germline V gene data show CDR1 as SQVTM and CDR2 as ANQGSEA. Trimming left V 4 bases short and J 3 bases short, with 10 bases between. This CDR3 region has 13 residues. The CDR3 DNA reads as TGCAGCGTTGGGGGAGGCAACAATCAGCCCCAGCATTTT. Its translation is CSVGGGNNQPQHF.

The rearrangement joins TRBV7-9 to TRBJ2-3, with no clear D. CDR3 size: 14 residues. V lost 5 bases to trimming and J lost 0 bases, with 9 bases between them. CDR1 is SEHNR and CDR2 is FQNEAQ in the germline V gene (reference sequence). CDR3 region: CASSPIGSTDTQYF. The CDR3 DNA reads as TGTGCCAGCAGCCCCATCGGTAGCACAGATACGCAGTATTTT.

This sequence joins TRBV5-6 and TRBJ2-5, with D perhaps given as TRBD1 or TRBD2 (5 bases each). Deletions cut 3 bases from V and 6 bases from J, with 12 bases between. Germline V gives CDR1 SGHDT, CDR2 YYEEEE. There are 13 residues in the CDR3. The CDR3 coding sequence is TGTGCCAGCAGCTCCGGGACCTCCCAGACCCAGTACTTC. It translates to CASSSGTSQTQYF.

V usage is TRBV29-1 and J usage is TRBJ1-1; D is undetermined. The CDR3 contains 13 residues. Germline CDR1 SQVTM, CDR2 ANQGSEA. The germline V and J ends were trimmed by 4 bases and 0 bases, with 9 bases remaining between them. The CDR3 sequence: CSVGPGMNTEAFF. CDR3 DNA: TGCAGCGTTGGACCGGGGATGAACACTGAAGCTTTCTTT.

The chain carries TRBV7-9 and TRBJ2-5; D gene unclear. Deletions cut 2 bases from V and 0 bases from J, with 13 bases between. Germline-derived CDR1 and CDR2 are SEHNR and FQNEAQ (reference sequence). The CDR3 loop spans 16 amino acids. The CDR3 nucleotides are TGTGCCAGCAGCTTATTATTGCTTACAGACCAAGAGACCCAGTACTTC. This sequence encodes CASSLLLLTDQETQYF.

This clonotype appeared a few times. The V and J genes are TRBV7-9 and TRBJ1-4; D is possibly TRBD1 (6 bases). CDR3 size: 14 residues. Per the germline V gene, CDR1 is SEHNR and CDR2 is FQNEAQ (reference sequence). The germline V and J ends were trimmed by 5 bases and 8 bases, with 15 bases remaining between them. CDR3 in amino acids: CASSQTGEGEKLFF. The CDR3 nucleotides are TGTGCCAGCAGCCAGACAGGAGAGGGGGAAAAACTGTTTTTT.

V is TRBV6-1 and J is TRBJ2-7; TRBD1 matches 7 bases. V lost 8 bases to trimming and J lost 6 bases; unmatched junction nucleotides: 7. The length of the CDR3 is 12 residues. Germline V gene sequence: CDR1 MNHNS, CDR2 SASEGT. The CDR3 DNA reads as TGTGCCAGCGGCGACCCAGGGGGCGAGCAGTACTTC. Protein sequence: CASGDPGGEQYF.

This clonotype was seen a handful of times. The CDR3, as DNA: TGTGCCAGCAGATACAGGGGAAACACTGAAGCTTTCTTT. Protein sequence: CASRYRGNTEAFF. The rearrangement joins TRBV2 to TRBJ1-1, with TRBD1 matching over 7 bases. J was trimmed by 2 bases and V by 6 bases; bases with no gene match: 3. The CDR3 is made up of 13 amino acids. Germline values: CDR1 SNHLY, CDR2 FYNNEI.

This clonotype was observed a single time. This chain joins TRBV12-3 or TRBV12-4 and TRBJ1-2, with D perhaps TRBD1 (5 bases). V was shortened by 7 bases and J by 8 bases, with 14 bases between the two germline ends. This CDR3 is 12 amino acids long. DNA of the CDR3: TGTGCCAGCATGCCCCCCGGGGGGGGCTACACCTTC. It yields the protein CASMPPGGGYTF.

In its sample, this clonotype was seen a few times. The chain combines TRBV2 with TRBJ1-5; maybe TRBD1 (6 bases). The CDR3 runs 16 residues. The germline CDR1 and CDR2 sequences are SNHLY and FYNNEI. V was trimmed by 6 bases and J by 1 base, leaving 16 bases between them. This CDR3 reads CASRHREGLSNQPQHF. CDR3 nucleotide sequence: TGTGCCAGCAGACACAGGGAAGGCCTGAGCAATCAGCCCCAGCATTTT.

This chain connects TRBV11-2 to TRBJ1-1; D is ambiguous. With 1 base removed from V and 9 bases from J, the gap between germline ends came to 6 bases. The CDR3 extends over 11 amino acids. Germline values: CDR1 SGHAT, CDR2 FQNNGV. This CDR3 reads CASSLAKKAFF. The CDR3 nucleotides read TGTGCCAGCAGCTTAGCTAAGAAAGCTTTCTTT. Based on the CDR3 plus reference TRBV11-2 and TRBJ1-1, the full variable domain is EAGVAQSPRYKIIEKRQSVAFWCNPISGHATLYWYQQILGQGPKLLIQFQNNGVVDDSQLPKDRFSAERLKGVDSTLKIQPAKLEDSAVYLCASSLAKKAFFGQGTRLTVV.